The sample holds a few counts of the clone carrying this TCR beta chain. Its antigen is not identified. This specimen comes from a study of beta chain features in type 1 diabetes. Isolated RNA was reverse transcribed in full, so expressed TCRB transcripts were sequenced. Produced via immunoSEQ multiplex PCR; TCRdb's table is partial and in-frame only. The sample contains fewer than 350,000 clones, less than 20% of which appear only once. Whole-study results and caveats: Type 1 diabetes patients had fewer VDJ junction insertions and more deletions.

Germline V gene sequence: CDR1 SQVTM, CDR2 ANQGSEA. V gave up 1 base and J gave up 4 bases; unmatched junction bases: 5. The CDR3 extends over 14 amino acids. The sequence derives from a woman aged 18 to 35 in good health. Sequenced sample: naive CD4+ T cells from blood. V gene TRBV29-1 combines with J gene TRBJ1-1, with 8 nucleotides matching TRBD1. DNA of the CDR3: TGCAGCGTTGAAGTGGGGACAGGCGGCACTGAAGCTTTCTTT. This encodes CSVEVGTGGTEAFF.